The rows below give T cell receptor beta chains drawn from one sample of a study of T cells after yellow fever vaccination. TCRdb reprocessed the 5' RACE reads with MiXCR, giving one entry per CDR3 protein. The repertoire has 300,000 to 350,000 distinct CDR3 sequences, under 5% of them found once; the top ten carry 20% to 25%. Sequencing used PBMCs, obtained 5 days after the yellow fever booster vaccination. All receptors come from a man aged 18 to 30 who received the YFV17D yellow fever vaccine. Each CDR3 is given with its conserved first and last residue. D genes are given only for firm matches. Rows may omit the clone size; those that give it use once, few, many or a size class.

few	TRBV5-1	-	TRBJ1-2	CACRPGAGYGYTF	TGCGCCTGCAGACCGGGAGCTGGCTATGGCTACACCTTC
few	TRBV7-9	-	TRBJ2-1	CASSRRDGGPYNEQFF	TGTGCCAGCAGCCGACGGGACGGGGGGCCCTACAATGAGCAGTTCTTC
-	TRBV7-6	-	TRBJ2-1	CASSLYWGDDEQFF	TGTGCCAGCAGCTTATACTGGGGTGACGATGAGCAGTTCTTC
-	TRBV5-1	TRBD1	TRBJ1-4	CASSSPDRPSSTNEKLFF	TGCGCCAGCAGTTCCCCGGACAGGCCCTCCTCAACTAATGAAAAACTGTTTTTT
few	TRBV7-6	-	TRBJ2-3	CASSPGFASTDTQYF	TGTGCCAGCAGCCCAGGGTTCGCGAGCACAGATACGCAGTATTTT
many	TRBV7-2	-	TRBJ2-1	CASRSGRAYNEQFF	TGTGCCAGCAGAAGCGGTCGAGCCTACAATGAGCAGTTCTTC
-	TRBV27	-	TRBJ1-4	CASRSTPVGEKLFF	TGTGCCAGCAGATCCACTCCAGTCGGGGAAAAACTGTTTTTT
many	TRBV20-1	-	TRBJ1-5	CSARSPGDNQPQHF	TGCAGTGCTAGATCTCCAGGGGACAATCAGCCCCAGCATTTT
many	TRBV5-1	-	TRBJ1-2	CASSLEGINYGYTF	TGCGCCAGCAGCTTGGAAGGAATTAACTATGGCTACACCTTC
many	TRBV6-2/TRBV6-3	-	TRBJ1-1	CASSLGLATEAFF	TGTGCCAGCAGTTTAGGGTTGGCCACTGAAGCTTTCTTT
few	TRBV5-1	TRBD1	TRBJ2-1	CASSRGQGDEQFF	TGCGCCAGCAGCAGGGGACAGGGCGATGAGCAGTTCTTC
few	TRBV5-1	TRBD1	TRBJ1-4	CASSYTGDTNEKLFF	TGCGCCAGCAGCTATACAGGGGACACTAATGAAAAACTGTTTTTT
many	TRBV20-1	-	TRBJ2-7	CSASLTKGYEQYF	TGCAGTGCTAGCTTAACCAAAGGCTACGAGCAGTACTTC
-	TRBV27	TRBD2	TRBJ2-3	CASSLGTSGGLSTDTQYF	TGTGCCAGCAGTTTAGGGACTAGCGGGGGGCTCAGCACAGATACGCAGTATTTT
many	TRBV28	-	TRBJ1-2	CASSLSNYGYTF	TGTGCCAGCAGTTTATCAAACTATGGCTACACCTTC
few	TRBV28	-	TRBJ2-2	CASSPQGPITGELFF	TGTGCCAGCAGTCCCCAAGGACCCATCACCGGGGAGCTGTTTTTT